The 2 T cell receptor beta chains reported below all come from one sample, sequenced in a study of Tregs in tolerant kidney transplant recipients. Generated by immunoSEQ multiplex PCR, the TCRdb table keeps only in-frame clones and is missing some. The sample has around 52,000 clones, 83% seen once. Sample: CD4+ T cells from blood. Every receptor here comes from a human donor in good health.

The chain combines TRBV7-7 with TRBJ2-3; the match to TRBD2 covers 7 bases. The CDR3 is 15 residues long. J gave up 2 bases and V 1 base, and 3 bases lay outside the gene matches. The germline gives CDR1 SSHAT, CDR2 FNYEAQ (reference sequence). CDR3 in DNA: TGTGCCAGCAGCTTAGGCGGGGGAGACACAGATACGCAGTATTTT. Translated: CASSLGGGDTDTQYF.

The V gene is TRBV11-3, the J gene TRBJ2-7, with D possibly matching TRBD1 (6 bases). The CDR3 loop spans 15 amino acids. V was trimmed by 1 base and J by 0 bases, leaving 10 bases between them. CDR1 and CDR2 (germline): SGHNT, YENEEA. The CDR3 protein is CASSLGGGSSYEQYF. The DNA for the CDR3 is TGTGCCAGCAGCTTAGGAGGGGGTTCCTCCTACGAGCAGTACTTC.